These 24 T cell receptor beta chains were all obtained from the same sample, sequenced in a study of T cell changes during pregnancy in multiple sclerosis. Sequencing used immunoSEQ multiplex PCR; TCRdb keeps in-frame clones, though not all of them. This sample has approximately 80,000 clones; approximately 94% occur once, and the top ten carry around 2.5%. The source was peripheral blood, collected in the third trimester of pregnancy. The receptors originated from a female donor with multiple sclerosis, enrolled in a pregnancy study.

The table lists this clone with a count of one. The V gene is TRBV25-1, the J gene TRBJ2-5; D is possibly TRBD1 (6 bases). Trimming stripped 8 bases from V and 5 bases from J, with 18 bases between. Germline V gene lookup returns CDR1 MGHDK and CDR2 SYGVNS. The CDR3 totals 14 residues. CDR3 coding DNA: TGTGCCAGCCGAACCTCGGACAGTGCGGAGACCCAGTACTTC. It codes for CASRTSDSAETQYF.

The chain carries TRBV7-9 and TRBJ2-3; 11 nucleotides match TRBD1. The CDR3 extends over 16 amino acids. Germline V gene sequence: CDR1 SEHNR, CDR2 FQNEAQ (reference sequence). The V gene end was trimmed by 6 bases and the J gene end by 2 bases; junction bases not matched to a gene: 7. The CDR3 DNA reads as TGTGCCAGCAGACCCCGGGACAGGGGGATCACAGATACGCAGTATTTT. Its protein is CASRPRDRGITDTQYF.

Comments on this clone: The identical CDR3 is also encoded by other nucleotide sequences in the sample. The J gene is TRBJ1-1, the V gene TRBV6-1, with a weak D call TRBD1 (5 bases). The germline gives CDR1 MNHNS, CDR2 SASEGT. CDR3 length: 13 amino acids. Trimming left V 0 bases short and J 5 bases short, with 7 bases between. CDR3 protein: CASSEARGTEAFF. For the CDR3, the DNA is TGTGCCAGCAGTGAAGCGCGGGGGACTGAAGCTTTCTTT.

The V gene is TRBV7-9, the J gene TRBJ2-5; 9 nucleotides agree with TRBD2. The CDR3 runs to 15 residues. The germline gives CDR1 SEHNR, CDR2 FQNEAQ (reference sequence). V lost 3 bases and J lost 3; bases outside the gene matches: 5. The CDR3 here is CASSLGVAGEETQYF. The CDR3 coding sequence is TGTGCCAGCAGCTTGGGTGTAGCGGGGGAAGAGACCCAGTACTTC.

This clone has only a few counts. CDR3 DNA sequence: TGTGCCAGCAGCCCTACTAGCTTCCTCCGAGAGACCCAGTACTTC. This sequence encodes CASSPTSFLRETQYF. J is TRBJ2-5 and V is TRBV6-5, with D possibly being TRBD2 (6 bases). Germline CDR1 reads MNHEY; CDR2 reads SVGAGI. This CDR3 spans 15 amino acids. Deletions cut 6 bases from V and 4 bases from J, with 18 bases between.

The chain links TRBV9 to TRBJ2-1; 11 bases are shared with TRBD2. CDR3 length equals 15 residues. V shed 3 bases and J 9 bases; nucleotides not matched to a gene: 8. Germline-derived CDR1 and CDR2 are SGDLS and YYNGEE. This chain's CDR3 is CASSGSSGGAAEQFF. CDR3 DNA: TGTGCCAGCAGCGGAAGTAGCGGGGGGGCCGCTGAGCAGTTCTTC.

The chain has TRBV10-3 and TRBJ2-3; 7 nucleotides agree with TRBD2. Germline trimming cut 0 bases from V and 8 bases from J; bases unmatched to any gene: 17. Germline loops: CDR1 ENHRY, CDR2 SYGVKD. The CDR3 is made up of 18 amino acids. The DNA of the CDR3 is TGTGCCATCAGTGAGTCGGGTGAAGGCGGGGGATTTTCGGGTACGCAGTATTTT. It encodes CAISESGEGGGFSGTQYF.

The chain joins TRBV27 to TRBJ2-7, with 10 bases identical to TRBD1. The ends lost 7 bases at V and 3 bases at J; junction bases unmatched: 6. Germline V gene lookup returns CDR1 MNHEY and CDR2 SMNVEV (reference sequence). The CDR3 length is 14 residues. As DNA, the CDR3 is TGTGCCAGCAAGAGGACAGGGGGATACTACGAGCAGTACTTC. Residues: CASKRTGGYYEQYF.

The gene calls are TRBV7-3 and TRBJ2-5; tentative D call: TRBD2 (6 bases). The CDR3 runs 14 residues. CDR1 and CDR2 (germline): SGHTA, FQGTGA. V gave up 5 bases and J gave up 3 bases, with 13 bases separating them. The CDR3 here is CASSESGGKETQYF. The CDR3, as DNA: TGTGCCAGCAGCGAATCCGGCGGGAAAGAGACCCAGTACTTC.

The V call is TRBV6-6, the J call TRBJ2-7; 7 nucleotides agree with TRBD1. The CDR3 covers 14 residues. The ends lost 6 bases at V and 4 bases at J; junction bases unmatched: 9. The germline V gene encodes CDR1 MNHNY and CDR2 SVGAGI (reference sequence). This CDR3 reads CASRSGQTLYEQYF. The CDR3 coding sequence is TGTGCCAGCAGATCGGGACAGACGTTATACGAGCAGTACTTC.

The chain recombines TRBV7-9 with TRBJ2-1; TRBD1 aligns across 10 bases. Germline CDR1 and CDR2: SEHNR and FQNEAQ (reference sequence). This CDR3 has 18 amino acids. The V segment lost 5 bases and the J segment 7 bases; nucleotides outside the gene matches: 17. CDR3 in amino acids: CASSPSSWGQGKSNEQFF. The CDR3 DNA reads as TGTGCCAGCAGCCCCTCCAGTTGGGGACAGGGGAAATCTAATGAGCAGTTCTTC. Full variable domain (outside the CDR3, taken from reference TRBV7-9 and TRBJ2-1): DTGVSQNPRHKITKRGQNVTFRCDPISEHNRLYWYRQTLGQGPEFLTYFQNEAQLEKSRLLSDRFSAERPKGSFSTLEIQRTEQGDSAMYLCASSPSSWGQGKSNEQFFGPGTRLTVL.

This chain joins TRBV28 and TRBJ2-2; D unclear. V lost 3 bases and J 0 bases, leaving 11 bases between the germline ends. Per the germline V gene, CDR1 is MDHEN and CDR2 is SYDVKM. This CDR3 spans 16 amino acids. CDR3: CASSFLETPNTGELFF. In DNA, the CDR3 is TGTGCCAGCAGTTTTCTTGAGACTCCGAACACCGGGGAGCTGTTTTTT.

CDR3: CASSEAPSGGTDTQYF. In DNA form, the CDR3 reads TGTGCCAGCAGTGAAGCCCCTAGCGGGGGCACAGATACGCAGTATTTT. The chain has TRBV6-1 and TRBJ2-3; 9 positions match TRBD2. Germline V lookup: CDR1 MNHNS, CDR2 SASEGT. The V gene end was trimmed by 0 bases and the J gene end by 1 base; junction bases not matched to a gene: 2. This CDR3 comprises 16 residues.

The V call is TRBV6-6, the J call TRBJ1-5, with a possible D match to TRBD1 (5 bases). V lost 0 bases to trimming and J lost 5 bases, with 11 bases between them. The germline CDR1 and CDR2 sequences are MNHNY and SVGAGI (reference sequence). The CDR3 is 15 residues long. CDR3 coding DNA: TGTGCCAGCAGTTACTCCCCAGGGTTGGATCAGCCCCAGCATTTT. It codes for CASSYSPGLDQPQHF.

This clone came up once. The chain couples TRBV11-1 to TRBJ2-1; D is possibly TRBD2 (5 bases). CDR1 and CDR2 (germline): SGHAT, FQDESV (reference sequence). The V and J ends lost 1 base and 15 bases respectively, with 13 bases between them. The CDR3 totals 12 residues. The CDR3 region has the DNA TGTGCCAGCAGCTTAGTAGGCGGGTTATTGTTCTTC. It specifies CASSLVGGLLFF.

A single count supports this clone. The chain uses TRBV6-6 and TRBJ2-7; D is uncertain. V was clipped by 8 bases and J by 1 base, with 6 bases between them. The CDR3 sequence is 11 residues long. Germline V gene sequence: CDR1 MNHNY, CDR2 SVGAGI (reference sequence). CDR3 DNA: TGTGCCAGCCTGGCTTCCTACGAGCAGTACTTC. Its translation: CASLASYEQYF.

Here the CDR3 reads CASSRSGNSNTGELFF. The CDR3 DNA sequence: TGTGCCAGTAGTAGGTCGGGGAATTCGAACACCGGGGAGCTGTTTTTT. The chain couples TRBV19 to TRBJ2-2; tentative D call: TRBD2 (5 bases). Germline V gene data show CDR1 as LNHDA and CDR2 as SQIVND (reference sequence). The V gene lost 4 bases and the J gene lost 0 bases, with 12 bases spanning the gap. The CDR3 is 16 residues long.

The chain uses TRBV5-6 and TRBJ2-2; TRBD1 might be the D (5 bases). From germline, CDR1 is SGHDT and CDR2 YYEEEE. This CDR3 spans 14 amino acids. Trimming stripped 2 bases from V and 5 bases from J, with 10 bases between. The CDR3 sequence: CASSFKGVTGELFF. The CDR3, as DNA: TGTGCCAGCAGCTTCAAAGGGGTAACCGGGGAGCTGTTTTTT. The entire variable domain, with the rest obtained from reference TRBV5-6 and TRBJ2-2, is as follows: DAGVTQSPTHLIKTRGQQVTLRCSPKSGHDTVSWYQQALGQGPQFIFQYYEEEERQRGNFPDRFSGHQFPNYSSELNVNALLLGDSALYLCASSFKGVTGELFFGEGSRLTVL.

This CDR3 reads CASSRLQGAPTDTQYF. The DNA for the CDR3 is TGTGCCAGCAGCCGTTTACAGGGGGCGCCCACAGATACGCAGTATTTT. The V and J genes are TRBV5-5 and TRBJ2-3; 9 bases are shared with TRBD1. The CDR3 runs to 16 residues. Germline CDR1 SGHKS, CDR2 YYEKEE (reference sequence). The ends lost 4 bases at V and 2 bases at J; junction bases unmatched: 8.

The chain's CDR3 is CASSLGPSGGARETQYF. The CDR3 DNA reads as TGTGCCAGCAGCTTAGGTCCCAGCGGGGGGGCCAGAGAGACCCAGTACTTC. The rearrangement joins TRBV7-6 to TRBJ2-5; TRBD2 matches 10 bases. The CDR3 consists of 17 residues. CDR1 is SGHVS and CDR2 is FNYEAQ in the germline V gene. The ends lost 1 base at V and 4 bases at J; junction bases unmatched: 9.

This rearrangement joins TRBV7-6 to TRBJ1-1; D unresolved. This CDR3 region has 12 residues. The germline gives CDR1 SGHVS, CDR2 FNYEAQ. V shed 5 bases and J shed 0 bases, with 4 bases lying between them. This CDR3 is CASSNMNTEAFF. The DNA for the CDR3 is TGTGCCAGCAGCAACATGAACACTGAAGCTTTCTTT.

The chain employs TRBV2 and TRBJ1-5, with D unresolved. CDR3 length: 13 residues. The V end was cut by 8 bases, the J end by 4 bases, with 12 bases between. Germline loops: CDR1 SNHLY, CDR2 FYNNEI. CDR3 region: CASLETGNQPQHF. The CDR3 coding sequence is TGTGCCAGCCTCGAGACGGGGAATCAGCCCCAGCATTTT.

This clone was seen just once. Here the CDR3 reads CASSLIPTSDYNSPLHF. The CDR3 DNA reads TGTGCCAGCAGTCTGATACCAACTTCTGACTATAATTCACCCCTCCACTTT. The gene calls are TRBV27 and TRBJ1-6; D uncertain. Germline CDR1 MNHEY, CDR2 SMNVEV (reference sequence). The CDR3 is 17 residues long. V lost 5 bases and J lost 3, with 17 bases in between.

This chain connects TRBV10-3 to TRBJ1-4; possibly TRBD1 for D (6 bases). V was clipped by 4 bases and J by 8 bases, with 14 bases between them. The V gene's germline CDR1 is ENHRY and CDR2 SYGVKD. This CDR3 spans 14 amino acids. The CDR3 is CAISVGRGGEKLFF. In DNA form, the CDR3 reads TGTGCCATCAGTGTTGGCAGGGGAGGGGAAAAACTGTTTTTT.